Each of the 28 T cell receptor beta chains below was sequenced from the same sample in a study of cytomegalovirus exposure and HLA in healthy donors. PCR amplification relied on 60 Vbeta primers (plus 13 Jbeta primers). Produced via immunoSEQ multiplex PCR; TCRdb's table is partial and in-frame only. Among 70,000 to 95,000 clones listed, over 60% were seen once. Input material: PBMCs. Receptors were obtained from a male donor in good health and CMV-seronegative.

This chain joins TRBV6-5 and TRBJ1-5; the D gene is possibly TRBD1 (5 bases). The CDR3 runs to 14 residues. Germline V gene data show CDR1 as MNHEY and CDR2 as SVGAGI. Trimming took off 2 bases at V and 4 bases at J, with 9 bases between the two ends. The CDR3 DNA reads as TGTGCCAGCAGTTACGTGGCAGGGAATCAGCCCCAGCATTTT. It is translated as CASSYVAGNQPQHF.

The chain combines TRBV6-1 with TRBJ1-1; D is uncertain. V was trimmed by 2 bases and J by 5 bases, leaving 12 bases between them. The CDR3 is made up of 14 amino acids. CDR1 and CDR2 (germline): MNHNS, SASEGT. The CDR3 DNA is TGTGCCAGCAGTGAATTCGCGAGGGAAACTGAAGCTTTCTTT. Its protein product is CASSEFARETEAFF.

The chain combines TRBV19 with TRBJ2-3, with 7 bases matching TRBD1. Germline lookup yields CDR1 LNHDA and CDR2 SQIVND (reference sequence). V gave up 2 bases and J gave up 0 bases; unmatched junction bases: 5. The CDR3 has 16 amino acids. The CDR3 nucleotides are TGTGCCAGTAGTATAAGGGACAGTTCTAGCACAGATACGCAGTATTTT. Translated, it gives CASSIRDSSSTDTQYF.

The sample holds one count of this clone. V gene TRBV7-6 combines with J gene TRBJ1-2, with TRBD1 matching 7 bases. Germline V gene data show CDR1 as SGHVS and CDR2 as FNYEAQ. J was trimmed by 2 bases and V by 5 bases; bases with no gene match: 2. The CDR3 runs 13 residues. In DNA form, the CDR3 reads TGTGCCAGCAGCCCGGACAGGAACTATGGCTACACCTTC. It translates to CASSPDRNYGYTF.

V gene TRBV15 combines with J gene TRBJ1-5, with D maybe TRBD1 (5 bases). Germline lookup yields CDR1 LNHNV and CDR2 YYDKDF (reference sequence). V lost 6 bases and J 1 base, leaving 13 bases between the germline ends. This CDR3 is 15 amino acids long. CDR3 amino acids: CATRNGGTSNQPQHF. CDR3 DNA: TGTGCCACCAGGAACGGGGGAACCAGCAATCAGCCCCAGCATTTT.

The V call is TRBV6-1, the J call TRBJ2-2; 12 nucleotides match TRBD2. Trimming removed 7 bases from V and 5 bases from J; junction bases left unmatched: 2. The CDR3 contains 14 residues. The germline gives CDR1 MNHNS, CDR2 SASEGT. CDR3 residues: CASTSGRATGELFF. In nucleotides, the CDR3 is TGTGCCAGCACTAGCGGGAGGGCTACCGGGGAGCTGTTTTTT.

The chain links TRBV11-2 to TRBJ2-7; 8 bases fit TRBD1. The length of the CDR3 is 13 residues. Trimming took 5 bases from V and 5 from J; bases not matched to a gene: 5. Germline V CDR1 and CDR2: SGHAT, FQNNGV. The CDR3 is CASSPDRDDEQYF. CDR3 bases: TGTGCCAGCAGCCCGGACAGGGACGACGAGCAGTACTTC.

The genes are TRBV28 and TRBJ1-1; D is unclear. Per germline, CDR1 MDHEN and CDR2 SYDVKM. The CDR3 totals 15 residues. V was cut by 2 bases and J by 4 bases, with 14 bases left in between. The CDR3 region has the DNA TGTGCCAGCAGTTTAACCCCGGGTAGCGGCACTGAAGCTTTCTTT. Amino acid sequence: CASSLTPGSGTEAFF.

The J gene is TRBJ2-2, the V gene TRBV7-6; 7 bases fit TRBD2. The V gene end was trimmed by 5 bases and the J gene end by 4 bases; junction bases not matched to a gene: 1. The CDR3 spans 13 residues. CDR1 SGHVS and CDR2 FNYEAQ come from the germline V gene. Here the CDR3 reads CASSPGGTGELFF. CDR3 sequence (DNA): TGTGCCAGCAGCCCGGGGGGCACCGGGGAGCTGTTTTTT.

This chain uses TRBV29-1 with TRBJ1-1; 7 nucleotides agree with TRBD1. The CDR3 runs to 14 residues. Germline-derived CDR1 and CDR2 are SQVTM and ANQGSEA. The junction had 13 bases not matched to a gene; V was cut back by 7 bases and J by 5 bases. CDR3 sequence (DNA): TGCAGCGCAAGACAGGGAGGAATGGAGACTGAAGCTTTCTTT. Its translation: CSARQGGMETEAFF.

Concerning this clone itself: Other DNA sequences in this sample translate to the same CDR3. The chain couples TRBV2 to TRBJ2-7, with TRBD1 identical over 8 bases. The CDR3 has 15 residues. Germline-derived CDR1 and CDR2 are SNHLY and FYNNEI. V trimming: 5 bases; J trimming: 0 bases; junction bases outside the gene matches: 6. This CDR3 is CASSSQGAASYEQYF. CDR3 coding DNA: TGTGCCAGCAGTTCCCAGGGGGCAGCCTCCTACGAGCAGTACTTC.

This chain joins TRBV5-1 and TRBJ2-3, with TRBD1 identical over 7 bases. The CDR3 spans 16 residues. V lost 0 bases to trimming and J lost 0 bases; unmatched junction nucleotides: 4. Germline CDR1 SGHRS, CDR2 YFSETQ. The CDR3 sequence: CASSLEGAVSTDTQYF. The CDR3 DNA is TGCGCCAGCAGCTTGGAGGGGGCGGTAAGCACAGATACGCAGTATTTT. Complete variable domain (other parts from reference TRBV5-1 and TRBJ2-3): KAGVTQTPRYLIKTRGQQVTLSCSPISGHRSVSWYQQTPGQGLQFLFEYFSETQRNKGNFPGRFSGRQFSNSRSEMNVSTLELGDSALYLCASSLEGAVSTDTQYFGPGTRLTVL.

The chain joins TRBV6-4 to TRBJ2-3, with 8 bases fitting TRBD2. Per the germline V gene, CDR1 is MRHNA and CDR2 is SNTAGT. Trimming removed 3 bases from V and 1 base from J; junction bases left unmatched: 0. The CDR3 is 14 residues long. CDR3 bases: TGTGCCAGCAGTGAGCGGGGGGGCACAGATACGCAGTATTTT. Amino acid sequence: CASSERGGTDTQYF.

The table lists this clone with a few counts. The CDR3 DNA reads as TGTGCCTGGAAAATAGCGGGAGACCCCGGAAATGAGCAGTTCTTC. Translated, it gives CAWKIAGDPGNEQFF. The chain joins TRBV30 to TRBJ2-1, with TRBD2 identical over 9 bases. Germline CDR1 is GTSNPN and CDR2 is SVGIG (reference sequence). Trimming at V came to 4 bases and at J to 7 bases, leaving 11 bases not matched to a gene. The CDR3 length is 15 residues.

The chain combines TRBV18 with TRBJ2-7; 8 bases align to TRBD1. Germline loops: CDR1 KGHSH, CDR2 LQKENI. The CDR3 is 14 amino acids. Trimming took 2 bases from V and 2 from J; bases not matched to a gene: 2. CDR3 residues: CASSPGQGPYEQYF. In nucleotides, the CDR3 is TGTGCCAGCTCACCAGGACAGGGTCCCTACGAGCAGTACTTC.

The chain links TRBV6-5 to TRBJ1-1; 9 positions agree with TRBD1. From germline, CDR1 is MNHEY and CDR2 SVGAGI. CDR3 length: 13 residues. The V gene end was trimmed by 4 bases and the J gene end by 11 bases; junction bases not matched to a gene: 8. The CDR3 DNA is TGTGCCAGCAGTTCGGGACAGGGCGTTAGGGCTTTCTTT. Its translation is CASSSGQGVRAFF.

Notes on this clone: The junction departs from the called germline gene at one end, perhaps through a read error. The chain carries TRBV7-7 and TRBJ2-2, with D maybe TRBD2 (5 bases). The CDR3 has 14 residues. Germline V CDR1 and CDR2: SSHAT, FNYEAQ (reference sequence). The CDR3 reads CASSLALGTGELFF. The CDR3 DNA reads TGTGCTAGCAGCTTAGCGCTCGGCACCGGGGAGCTGTTTTTT. Full variable domain (rest looked up from reference TRBV7-7 and TRBJ2-2): GAGVSQSPRYKVTKRGQDVTLRCDPISSHATLYWYQQALGQGPEFLTYFNYEAQPDKSGLPSDRFSAERPEGSISTLTIQRTEQRDSAMYRCASSLALGTGELFFGEGSRLTVL.

V is TRBV5-1 and J is TRBJ2-7; the D gene is possibly TRBD2 (6 bases). The germline V gene has CDR1 SGHRS and CDR2 YFSETQ. V lost 4 bases and J 0 bases, leaving 14 bases between the germline ends. The CDR3 runs 15 residues. This CDR3 reads CASSERTTSSYEQYF. Here the CDR3 DNA reads TGCGCCAGCAGCGAGAGGACTACGAGCTCCTACGAGCAGTACTTC. The whole variable domain, remainder taken from reference TRBV5-1 and TRBJ2-7, is KAGVTQTPRYLIKTRGQQVTLSCSPISGHRSVSWYQQTPGQGLQFLFEYFSETQRNKGNFPGRFSGRQFSNSRSEMNVSTLELGDSALYLCASSERTTSSYEQYFGPGTRLTVT.

The rearrangement links TRBV10-3 to TRBJ2-5; 7 bases map to TRBD1. Judging by the DNA end, TRBJ2-7 fits better; the J call may be wrong. The CDR3 runs to 16 residues. Per the germline V gene, CDR1 is ENHRY and CDR2 is SYGVKD. DNA of the CDR3: TGTGCCATCAGCGGCAACAGGGGCCAGACCTCCTACGAGCAGTACTTC. Its translation is CAISGNRGQTSYEQYF.

In its sample, this clone was seen once. The CDR3 sequence is CASSPGQNNQPQHF. The DNA for the CDR3 is TGTGCCAGCTCACCCGGACAGAACAATCAGCCCCAGCATTTT. V and J are TRBV18 and TRBJ1-5, with D tentatively TRBD1 (6 bases). Germline CDR1 and CDR2: KGHSH and LQKENI. Trimming took 3 bases from V and 3 from J, leaving 9 bases between them. The length of the CDR3 is 14 residues.

The chain joins TRBV6-6 to TRBJ1-3; 7 nucleotides line up with TRBD1. V gave up 0 bases and J gave up 4 bases; unmatched junction bases: 3. This CDR3 is 15 amino acids long. The germline CDR1 and CDR2 sequences are MNHNY and SVGAGI (reference sequence). The CDR3 sequence is CASSYSGQSGNTIYF. The CDR3 DNA follows: TGTGCCAGCAGTTACTCGGGACAGTCAGGAAACACCATATATTTT.

The genes are TRBV19 and TRBJ2-6, with 7 bases identical to TRBD2. V lost 6 bases to trimming and J lost 4 bases; unmatched junction nucleotides: 6. Looked up from germline, CDR1 is LNHDA and CDR2 is SQIVND (reference sequence). The length of the CDR3 is 15 residues. CDR3 bases: TGTGCCAGTAGGGCGAGCGGGGAAGGGGCCAACGTCCTGACTTTC. Its protein product is CASRASGEGANVLTF.

The chain employs TRBV4-2 and TRBJ2-3; D is unclear. Germline CDR1 and CDR2: LGHNA and YNFKEQ. This CDR3 has 13 amino acids. V dropped 4 bases and J dropped 3 bases, with 8 bases sitting between them. The CDR3 DNA is TGTGCCAGCAGCCCGTCTCGGACAGATACGCAGTATTTT. Protein sequence: CASSPSRTDTQYF.

The V call is TRBV2, the J call TRBJ2-1; D possibly corresponds to TRBD2 (5 bases). This CDR3 is built from 10 residues. The V and J ends lost 6 bases and 10 bases respectively, with 7 bases between them. CDR1 SNHLY and CDR2 FYNNEI come from the germline V gene. CDR3 sequence: CASRLAEQFF. In DNA, the CDR3 is TGTGCCAGCAGGTTAGCGGAGCAGTTCTTC.

The chain carries TRBV28 and TRBJ1-5, with 8 positions matching TRBD1. V trimming: 10 bases; J trimming: 5 bases; junction bases outside the gene matches: 4. The CDR3 totals 12 residues. The germline CDR1 and CDR2 sequences are MDHEN and SYDVKM. CDR3 sequence reads: CANQGAHQPQHF. The DNA for the CDR3 is TGTGCCAATCAGGGGGCTCATCAGCCCCAGCATTTT. Full variable domain (missing parts from reference TRBV28 and TRBJ1-5): DVKVTQSSRYLVKRTGEKVFLECVQDMDHENMFWYRQDPGLGLRLIYFSYDVKMKEKGDIPEGYSVSREKKERFSLILESASTNQTSMYLCANQGAHQPQHFGDGTRLSIL.

The V and J genes are TRBV20-1 and TRBJ2-7; D is ambiguous. The CDR3 runs to 11 residues. Germline-derived CDR1 and CDR2 are DFQATT and SNEGSKA (reference sequence). Trimming removed 0 bases from V and 5 bases from J, with 5 bases in between. CDR3 sequence (DNA): TGCAGTGCTAGAGATTTAAACGAGCAGTACTTC. Translated, it gives CSARDLNEQYF.

This clone has only a few counts. As the CDR3 is not closed by the conserved phenylalanine or tryptophan, this likely results from a read error. It is unclear where the CDR3 begins or ends on the DNA, so no DNA is shown, and the CDR3 is as TCRdb lists it. The CDR3 loop is CASRPRPEV. The rearrangement links TRBV6-5 to TRBJ1-4. Per the germline V gene, CDR1 is MNHEY and CDR2 is SVGAGI. Inclusive of both ends, the CDR3 amounts to 9 amino acids.

This clone was seen once. The rearrangement uses TRBV2 and TRBJ2-1, with TRBD2 identical over 16 bases. Germline V CDR1 and CDR2: SNHLY, FYNNEI. The CDR3 spans 17 residues. V dropped 7 bases and J dropped 7; count of bases not matched to a gene: 10. The CDR3 reads CASTGTSGGAVRNEQFF. As DNA, the CDR3 is TGTGCCAGCACCGGGACTAGCGGGGGGGCCGTAAGGAATGAGCAGTTCTTC.